Sequencing of this T cell receptor (beta chain) was carried out in a study of beta chain features in type 1 diabetes (dated by TCRdb to between 2017 and 2018). At the level of the whole study: Mean age, gender distribution, total cell number and subset yield did not differ between patients and healthy donors. Naive and central memory subsets were obtained from all 30 or so donors, but regulatory and stem cell-like memory subsets were isolated from only 8 patients and 8 healthy donors. In the study, recently diagnosed type 1 diabetes patients and matched healthy donors were compared on the TCRB repertoires of their sorted circulating CD4+ T cell subsets. A total of 107,917,701 sorted cells were examined across all samples, and RNA yield correlated strongly with the number of cells per subset. Overall results and qualifications from the work: Shorter templates might have been favored by PCR, but patient and control samples were amplified and corrected together, so both groups would have been affected equally by any skew. Because the HLA sub-analyses included only small numbers of individuals, any influence of HLA type on TCRB rearrangement was left unresolved. In all four CD4+ subsets, TCRB CDR3 length was moderately but significantly shorter in type 1 diabetes patients. Because cDNA was sequenced instead of genomic DNA, highly expressing activated cells could be over-represented, though the groups showed no difference in activation or CD3 levels. At VDJ recombination sites, patients with type 1 diabetes made fewer insertions and deleted more nucleotides, a pattern implying thymic rearrangement abnormalities. Naive, central memory and regulatory TCRB repertoires appeared to be more similar among patients than among healthy donors.

The germline V gene (reference sequence) provides CDR1 SEHNR and CDR2 FQNEAQ. Trimming takes 5 bases from V and 0 bases from J, and the germline ends sit 2 bases apart. The CDR3 measures 12 amino acids from cysteine to phenylalanine. Only the CDR3 portion is preserved as DNA: 36 bases, with reading frame beginning at the first base. About this clone itself: This receptor's antigen is unknown. It has no much larger one-base neighbor in the sample; base qualities were not kept.

The entire isolated RNA was reverse transcribed using the High Capacity cDNA Reverse Transcription Kit, and thus expressed TCRB transcripts were sequenced. Deep immunoSEQ sequencing was performed on naive, central memory and regulatory T cell samples, with an average of roughly 3.6 million total reads per sample. Sorted cells were lysed in RLT buffer and RNA was extracted with DNase-treated RNeasy Micro or Mini kits, depending on cell number. Each cell subset was processed on its own to prevent cross-contamination, while patient and healthy donor samples were processed together. The immunoSEQ multiplex PCR was used to amplify TCRB sequences from cDNA, generating 87-bp fragments that spanned the CDR3 region. Sequencing of the amplicons was done on the Illumina HiSeq platform. The authors' analysis ran thus. Synthetic template baselines were used to correct PCR bias computationally, reads within Hamming distance 2 were collapsed together, and singletons that could not be merged were discarded. Reads were aligned against IMGT so that V, D and J genes, CDR3 length and insertions or deletions at six rearrangement sites could be assigned. Within each subset, clonotype counts were normalized to the number of sorted cells before true diversity and Gini coefficients were calculated with the tcR R package. The overlap coefficient, calculated on TCRB nucleotide sequences, was used to quantify repertoire sharing. Out-of-frame TCRB sequences from naive cells were analyzed as a proxy for the pre-selection repertoire. Imported from immuneACCESS, the table was reduced by TCRdb to in-frame sequences with V and J called. These copies leave out some clones; in studies compared against another copy, an unresolved V gene accounts for under half, and the cause of the remainder is not known. V and J calls plus clone size are reproduced from that table; the DNA served to infer D and trimming. Across this sample there are about 620,000 clones, with 15% to 18% seen only once. Approximately 0.093% of the sample is held by the ten biggest clonotypes.

From each donor, a single peripheral blood sample of around 120 mL on average was drawn into heparinised tubes. Using a panel that included CD45RO, CCR7, CD25, CD127, CD95 and CD27, naive, central memory, regulatory and stem cell-like memory CD4+ T cells were sorted on a BD FACSAria II. A purity above 98% was achieved for all sorted populations. PBMCs were isolated immediately by Lymphoprep density gradient centrifugation and stained directly without culture. So that batch effects would be minimized, each experiment stained and sorted samples in pairs, pairing one healthy donor with one patient. Sequences were obtained from naive CD4+ T cells from blood. Taken with the paper, the label for cell subset or site translates to: true naive CD4+ T cells. The chain joins TRBV7-9 to TRBJ1-5, with the D gene not clear enough to name. The receptor was derived from a man younger than 35 in good health. The nucleotide sequence is TGTGCCAGCAGCATTAGCAATCAGCCCCAGCATTTT. Its protein reads: CASSISNQPQHF.